These 32 T cell receptor beta chains were sequenced from one sample in a study of graft-versus-host responses after intestinal transplantation. Here immunoSEQ multiplex PCR was the method, and the copy in TCRdb shows in-frame clones only, minus some. The sample holds about 100,000 clones, roughly nine tenths seen once. For these receptors, no antigen is known. The specimen was unstimulated CD4+ T cells sorted from spleen or lymph node cells, collected before transplant. The source is a human donor who was the organ donor for an intestinal transplant.

V gene TRBV7-9 combines with J gene TRBJ2-6; 7 bases map to TRBD1. The J segment lost 1 base and the V segment lost 1 base, leaving 10 bases of the junction unmatched. Germline V lookup: CDR1 SEHNR, CDR2 FQNEAQ (reference sequence). The CDR3 contains 19 residues. CDR3 in amino acids: CASSLGRTGAESGANVLTF. The DNA of the CDR3 is TGTGCCAGCAGCTTAGGGAGGACAGGCGCTGAGTCTGGGGCCAACGTCCTGACTTTC. Variable domain in full (rest from reference TRBV7-9 and TRBJ2-6): DTGVSQNPRHKITKRGQNVTFRCDPISEHNRLYWYRQTLGQGPEFLTYFQNEAQLEKSRLLSDRFSAERPKGSFSTLEIQRTEQGDSAMYLCASSLGRTGAESGANVLTFGAGSRLTVL.

The V gene is TRBV28, the J gene TRBJ2-7; D unclear. Trimming pared 10 bases from V and 3 bases from J, leaving 19 bases between. From germline, CDR1 is MDHEN and CDR2 SYDVKM. The CDR3 sequence is 14 residues long. CDR3 DNA: TGTGCCACCAATCGAAAAGGCTATGGCTACGAGCAGTACTTC. It translates to CATNRKGYGYEQYF.

The rearrangement joins TRBV6-1 to TRBJ1-1; D remains ambiguous. Trimming removed 6 bases at V and 0 bases at J, with 8 bases between. The CDR3 consists of 13 residues. Germline assignment: CDR1 MNHNS and CDR2 SASEGT. The CDR3 bases are TGTGCCAGCAGCGCGAGGGTGAACACTGAAGCTTTCTTT. Its translation: CASSARVNTEAFF.

This chain connects TRBV29-1 to TRBJ1-1; TRBD1 matches at 7 bases. The germline V gene has CDR1 SQVTM and CDR2 ANQGSEA. V lost 7 bases and J lost 1; bases outside the gene matches: 9. The length of the CDR3 is 14 residues. CDR3 amino acids: CSAIAGDRNTEAFF. For the CDR3, the DNA is TGCAGCGCTATCGCTGGGGACAGGAACACTGAAGCTTTCTTT.

The chain recombines TRBV2 with TRBJ2-5; TRBD1 aligns across 9 bases. CDR1 SNHLY and CDR2 FYNNEI come from the germline V gene. The CDR3 totals 13 residues. Unmatched junction bases numbered 4, after V lost 5 bases and J lost 6 bases. The CDR3 DNA reads TGTGCCAGCAGTTTACAGGGGGCTAAGACCCAGTACTTC. It is translated as CASSLQGAKTQYF.

V gene TRBV4-1 combines with J gene TRBJ2-6; no clear D gene. V was clipped by 1 base and J by 0 bases, with 7 bases between them. The V gene's germline CDR1 is MGHRA and CDR2 YSYEKL. The CDR3 is 16 amino acids. This CDR3 reads CASSQGRRSGANVLTF. CDR3 bases: TGCGCCAGCAGCCAAGGTCGGCGCTCTGGGGCCAACGTCCTGACTTTC.

About this clone itself: The same CDR3 can be traced to other DNA sequences in this sample. The genes are TRBV6-5 and TRBJ2-1; D uncertain. Trimming stripped 2 bases from V and 6 bases from J, with 2 bases between. The CDR3 spans 11 residues. Germline values: CDR1 MNHEY, CDR2 SVGAGI. The CDR3 nucleotides are TGTGCCAGCAGTTACCGCAATGAGCAGTTCTTC. This sequence encodes CASSYRNEQFF.

The chain employs TRBV28 and TRBJ1-3; the D is unclear. In germline, CDR1 is MDHEN, CDR2 SYDVKM. V lost 7 bases, J lost 2 bases, and 6 bases lay in between. The length of the CDR3 is 12 residues. This CDR3 is CASKSTGNTIYF. The CDR3 bases are TGTGCCAGCAAAAGCACTGGAAACACCATATATTTT.

The V and J genes are TRBV19 and TRBJ1-5, with a possible D match to TRBD1 (5 bases). The CDR3 runs to 12 residues. Germline CDR1 reads LNHDA; CDR2 reads SQIVND (reference sequence). Trimming shortened V by 9 bases and J by 5 bases, and 11 bases separated the two germline ends. CDR3: CARRGGYQPQHF. CDR3 DNA: TGTGCCAGGCGGGGGGGGTATCAGCCCCAGCATTTT. Full variable domain (rest looked up from reference TRBV19 and TRBJ1-5): DGGITQSPKYLFRKEGQNVTLSCEQNLNHDAMYWYRQDPGQGLRLIYYSQIVNDFQKGDIAEGYSVSREKKESFPLTVTSAQKNPTAFYLCARRGGYQPQHFGDGTRLSIL.

The chain has TRBV30 and TRBJ1-1; no clear D gene. The germline V gene has CDR1 GTSNPN and CDR2 SVGIG (reference sequence). Deletions cut 2 bases from V and 1 base from J, with 8 bases between. This CDR3 contains 13 residues. The CDR3 DNA sequence: TGTGCCTGGAGTTCCCGATCGAACACTGAAGCTTTCTTT. It specifies CAWSSRSNTEAFF.

The CDR3 bases are TGCGCCAGCAGCTTGGTCACACAGGGGGCGCCTTTCTTT. Encoded protein: CASSLVTQGAPFF. The chain employs TRBV5-1 and TRBJ1-1; 9 nucleotides line up with TRBD1. The germline V gene encodes CDR1 SGHRS and CDR2 YFSETQ. This CDR3 is 13 amino acids long. V was clipped by 0 bases and J by 12 bases; unmatched bases: 6.

V is TRBV19 and J is TRBJ1-6; 7 bases are shared with TRBD1. The CDR3 totals 15 residues. In germline, CDR1 is LNHDA, CDR2 SQIVND (reference sequence). The V and J ends lost 9 bases and 9 bases, in that order; junction bases with no gene match: 14. The CDR3, as DNA: TGTGCCAGCACTTGGACCACAGGGGCGACTTCACCCCTCCACTTT. It specifies CASTWTTGATSPLHF.

This clone was picked up one time. The rearrangement joins TRBV5-1 to TRBJ2-5; 12 bases agree with TRBD2. The J segment lost 2 bases and the V segment lost 3 bases, leaving 5 bases of the junction unmatched. This CDR3 is 16 amino acids long. CDR1 and CDR2 from the germline V gene are SGHRS and YFSETQ. This chain's CDR3 is CASSSLAGGLQETQYF. The CDR3 DNA is TGCGCCAGCAGCTCTCTAGCGGGGGGGCTTCAAGAGACCCAGTACTTC.

This clone was seen more than once but under ten times. This rearrangement joins TRBV7-9 to TRBJ1-2; unclear D gene. The V end was cut by 5 bases, the J end by 8 bases, with 9 bases between. The CDR3 has 11 residues. Germline-derived CDR1 and CDR2 are SEHNR and FQNEAQ (reference sequence). The CDR3 bases are TGTGCCAGCAGCGCCGCGGGGGGCTACACCTTC. Protein: CASSAAGGYTF.

This clone is a singleton in its sample. The rearrangement joins TRBV5-1 to TRBJ1-1, with a possible D match to TRBD1 (6 bases). V lost 1 base and J lost 0, with 22 bases in between. Per the germline V gene, CDR1 is SGHRS and CDR2 is YFSETQ. The length of the CDR3 is 19 residues. The CDR3 region is CASSLNAIGGGSLNTEAFF. The CDR3 DNA sequence: TGCGCCAGCAGCTTGAACGCTATAGGGGGGGGCAGCCTGAACACTGAAGCTTTCTTT.

V usage is TRBV7-9 and J usage is TRBJ1-1; D ambiguous. There are 13 residues in the CDR3. Trimming pared 3 bases from V and 1 base from J, leaving 6 bases between. The germline V gene has CDR1 SEHNR and CDR2 FQNEAQ (reference sequence). In DNA, the CDR3 is TGTGCCAGCAGCTTGGAGTCGAACACTGAAGCTTTCTTT. Encoded protein: CASSLESNTEAFF.

This sequence joins TRBV27 and TRBJ1-2; TRBD1 might be the D (5 bases). V lost 5 bases, J lost 4 bases, and 11 bases lay in between. CDR3 length equals 13 residues. Germline V CDR1 and CDR2: MNHEY, SMNVEV (reference sequence). The CDR3 is CASSPDGGYGYTF. The CDR3, as DNA: TGTGCCAGCAGTCCCGACGGGGGCTATGGCTACACCTTC.

In its sample, this clone was seen once. The chain is built from TRBV11-1 and TRBJ1-1, with D perhaps matching TRBD1 (5 bases). CDR3 length: 16 residues. CDR1 SGHAT and CDR2 FQDESV come from the germline V gene (reference sequence). The V end was cut by 5 bases, the J end by 0 bases, with 16 bases between. CDR3 sequence (DNA): TGTGCCAGCAGCCCACCTGGGGCAGGGTTGAACACTGAAGCTTTCTTT. The encoded protein is CASSPPGAGLNTEAFF.

This chain connects TRBV11-1 to TRBJ2-7; 7 nucleotides match TRBD1. There are 14 residues in the CDR3. The V and J ends lost 5 bases and 3 bases, in that order; junction bases with no gene match: 7. Germline assignment: CDR1 SGHAT and CDR2 FQDESV (reference sequence). DNA for the CDR3: TGTGCCAGCAGCGTAGGGGGCCTCATCTACGAGCAGTACTTC. It translates to CASSVGGLIYEQYF.

This rearrangement joins TRBV6-1 to TRBJ1-1; the D gene is possibly TRBD1 (5 bases). This CDR3 has 12 residues. The germline gives CDR1 MNHNS, CDR2 SASEGT. Trimming cost V 10 bases and J 5 bases, with 14 bases left between them. The CDR3 spells CATRGGRTEAFF. CDR3 bases: TGTGCCACTCGCGGGGGGAGGACTGAAGCTTTCTTT.

The chain couples TRBV5-1 to TRBJ1-1; no clear D. The V and J ends lost 0 bases and 4 bases respectively, with 7 bases between them. The CDR3 has 13 amino acids. Per germline, CDR1 SGHRS and CDR2 YFSETQ. In DNA, the CDR3 is TGCGCCAGCAGCTTGGATCCGGGCACTGAAGCTTTCTTT. It yields the protein CASSLDPGTEAFF.

V usage is TRBV29-1 and J usage is TRBJ1-2; 9 nucleotides match TRBD1. The CDR3 has 13 residues. V gave up 0 bases and J gave up 8 bases; unmatched junction bases: 4. The V gene's germline CDR1 is SQVTM and CDR2 ANQGSEA. The chain's CDR3 is CSVEDHRGRGYTF. CDR3 coding DNA: TGCAGCGTTGAAGATCACAGGGGGCGCGGCTACACCTTC.

The chain uses TRBV6-5 and TRBJ1-1; D gene ambiguous. V was pared by 6 bases and J by 2 bases, with 10 bases between. This CDR3 region has 13 residues. Germline loops: CDR1 MNHEY, CDR2 SVGAGI. The CDR3 here is CASRRDGNTEAFF. In nucleotides, the CDR3 is TGTGCCAGCAGACGCGACGGTAACACTGAAGCTTTCTTT.

The V and J genes are TRBV7-2 and TRBJ1-5, with D uncertain. The CDR3 length is 13 residues. The V gene's germline CDR1 is SGHTA and CDR2 FQGNSA. Between the trimmed V and J ends, which lost 5 bases and 6 bases, there was a span of 11 bases. The CDR3 sequence: CASSLTEGQPQHF. The CDR3 DNA sequence: TGTGCCAGCAGCCTAACGGAGGGTCAGCCCCAGCATTTT.

The chain employs TRBV5-1 and TRBJ2-1; 9 bases match TRBD2. V was clipped by 2 bases and J by 6 bases; unmatched bases: 12. This CDR3 has 17 residues. Germline values: CDR1 SGHRS, CDR2 YFSETQ. CDR3 nucleotides: TGCGCCAGCAGCTTCCTGACCGGGACTAGCAGATTCAATGAGCAGTTCTTC. This sequence encodes CASSFLTGTSRFNEQFF.

The chain uses TRBV25-1 and TRBJ1-1; D ambiguous. The length of the CDR3 is 14 residues. V was trimmed by 1 base and J by 11 bases, leaving 17 bases between them. Germline CDR1 and CDR2: MGHDK and SYGVNS. The CDR3 here is CASSESGQEEKAFF. The CDR3 DNA is TGTGCCAGCAGTGAATCAGGCCAAGAAGAGAAGGCTTTCTTT.

The CDR3 coding sequence is TGTGCCAGTAGTGCCCTACGGGGAAACACTGAAGCTTTCTTT. Translating gives CASSALRGNTEAFF. The rearrangement links TRBV19 to TRBJ1-1, with D unclear. Germline V CDR1 and CDR2: LNHDA, SQIVND (reference sequence). The CDR3 has 14 residues. V lost 5 bases, J lost 2 bases, and 12 bases lay in between.

This chain links TRBV7-2 with TRBJ2-2; a weak D match, TRBD2 (6 bases). The CDR3 spans 14 residues. The germline V and J ends were trimmed by 3 bases and 5 bases, with 10 bases remaining between them. CDR1 is SGHTA, CDR2 FQGNSA, per germline. Here the CDR3 reads CASSLTRGTGELFF. The CDR3 bases are TGTGCCAGCAGCTTGACTAGAGGGACCGGGGAGCTGTTTTTT.

This clone was observed once. This chain joins TRBV15 and TRBJ1-1; D uncertain. Trimming removed 0 bases from V and 5 bases from J, with 10 bases in between. CDR3 length: 14 amino acids. The germline V gene has CDR1 LNHNV and CDR2 YYDKDF (reference sequence). CDR3 residues: CATSRDEVRTEAFF. Here the CDR3 DNA reads TGTGCCACCAGCAGAGATGAGGTTAGAACTGAAGCTTTCTTT.

V is TRBV7-9 and J is TRBJ1-6; D gene ambiguous. Germline V gives CDR1 SEHNR, CDR2 FQNEAQ (reference sequence). V dropped 4 bases and J dropped 7 bases, with 11 bases sitting between them. The CDR3 is made up of 14 amino acids. CDR3 in DNA: TGTGCCAGCAGCTCCAGCCGGGAAAATTCACCCCTCCACTTT. This translates into CASSSSRENSPLHF. Complete variable domain (other parts from reference TRBV7-9 and TRBJ1-6): DTGVSQNPRHKITKRGQNVTFRCDPISEHNRLYWYRQTLGQGPEFLTYFQNEAQLEKSRLLSDRFSAERPKGSFSTLEIQRTEQGDSAMYLCASSSSRENSPLHFGNGTRLTVT.

The rearrangement uses TRBV5-4 and TRBJ1-4; no clear D. This CDR3 has 13 residues. V gave up 3 bases and J gave up 4 bases, with 7 bases separating them. CDR1 and CDR2 from the germline V gene are SGHNT and YYREEE (reference sequence). This CDR3 is CASSSRDNEKLFF. The CDR3 nucleotides read TGTGCCAGCAGCTCTAGAGATAATGAAAAACTGTTTTTT.

This clone appeared a few times. This chain uses TRBV28 with TRBJ1-6, with TRBD1 matching 11 bases. The CDR3 is 17 amino acids. V was clipped by 2 bases and J by 5 bases; unmatched bases: 5. Germline V CDR1 and CDR2: MDHEN, SYDVKM. The CDR3 nucleotides read TGTGCCAGCAGTTTACGGACAGGGGGCTCTAATAATTCACCCCTCCACTTT. It encodes CASSLRTGGSNNSPLHF.